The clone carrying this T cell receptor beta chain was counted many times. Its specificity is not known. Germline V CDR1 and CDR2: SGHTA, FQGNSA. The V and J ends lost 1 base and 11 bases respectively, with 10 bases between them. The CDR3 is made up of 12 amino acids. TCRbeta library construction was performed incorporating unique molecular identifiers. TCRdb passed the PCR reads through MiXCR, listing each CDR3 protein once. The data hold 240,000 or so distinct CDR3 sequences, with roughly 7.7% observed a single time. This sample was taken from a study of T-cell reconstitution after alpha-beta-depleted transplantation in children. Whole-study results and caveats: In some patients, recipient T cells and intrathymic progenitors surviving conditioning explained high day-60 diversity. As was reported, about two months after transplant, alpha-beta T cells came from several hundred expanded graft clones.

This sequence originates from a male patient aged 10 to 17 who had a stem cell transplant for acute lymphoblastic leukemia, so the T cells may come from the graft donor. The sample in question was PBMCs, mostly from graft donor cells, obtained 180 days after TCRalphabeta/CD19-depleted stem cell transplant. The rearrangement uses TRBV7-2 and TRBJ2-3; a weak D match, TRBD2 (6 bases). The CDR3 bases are TGTGCCAGCAGCTTAGTATGGAGGGTGCAGTATTTT. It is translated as CASSLVWRVQYF.